The table lists the clone carrying this TCR beta chain with a few counts. The entry originates in a study of blood T cell repertoires in COVID-19. Study-wide context: Samples of COVID-19 (acute and convalescent) were obtained from the United States, Italy and Spain. The cDNA or gDNA used as material had been derived from T cells, B-cell-depleted T cells, or PBMCs.

CDR1 is SGHTA and CDR2 is FQGTGA in the germline V gene. This CDR3 is built from 15 residues. V lost 5 bases, J lost 2 bases, and 8 bases stayed unmatched. Ages ranged from about 18 to 100 years, with residence in fewer than 25 US areas. Measured with immunoSEQ multiplex PCR; TCRdb has only the in-frame clones, and not every one. Of 200,000 to 250,000 clones in the sample, 80% were seen once. This sequence was found in a man aged 25 to 40 with acute COVID-19. Sequencing input: PBMCs or T cells enriched from blood (not recorded which). The V and J genes are TRBV7-3 and TRBJ2-7, with 8 nucleotides matching TRBD1. CDR3 sequence (DNA): TGTGCCAGCAGCCTCGGACAGGGAAAAGCCTACGAGCAGTACTTC. Its translation is CASSLGQGKAYEQYF.